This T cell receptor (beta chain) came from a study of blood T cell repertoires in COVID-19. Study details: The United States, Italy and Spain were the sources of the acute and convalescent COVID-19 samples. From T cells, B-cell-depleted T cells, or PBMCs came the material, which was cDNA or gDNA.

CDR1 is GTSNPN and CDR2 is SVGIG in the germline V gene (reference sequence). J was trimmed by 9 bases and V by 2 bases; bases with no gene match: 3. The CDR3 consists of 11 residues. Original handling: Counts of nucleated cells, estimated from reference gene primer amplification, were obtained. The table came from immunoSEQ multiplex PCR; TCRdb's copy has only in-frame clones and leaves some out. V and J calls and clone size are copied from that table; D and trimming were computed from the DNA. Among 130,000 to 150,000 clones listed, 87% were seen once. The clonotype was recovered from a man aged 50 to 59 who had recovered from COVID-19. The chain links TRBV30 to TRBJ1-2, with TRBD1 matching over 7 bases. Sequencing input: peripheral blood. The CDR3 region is CAWSRTGSYTF. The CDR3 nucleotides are TGTGCCTGGAGTAGGACAGGCAGCTACACCTTC.